One sample yielded the 20 T cell receptor beta chains listed below, sequenced in a study of blood T cell repertoires in COVID-19. Sequencing used immunoSEQ multiplex PCR; TCRdb keeps in-frame clones, though not all of them. The repertoire holds 300,000 to 450,000 clones, with 70% to 90% as singletons. The material sequenced was peripheral blood. The receptors were gathered from a woman in her 30s with COVID-19, enrolled during active disease.

The chain employs TRBV7-9 and TRBJ2-7; TRBD1 aligns across 9 bases. V dropped 6 bases and J dropped 2; count of bases not matched to a gene: 8. This CDR3 is 15 amino acids long. CDR1 SEHNR and CDR2 FQNEAQ come from the germline V gene (reference sequence). In DNA form, the CDR3 reads TGTGCCAGCAGTTTTACAGGGGGCGCAGCCTACGAGCAGTACTTC. This sequence encodes CASSFTGGAAYEQYF. The complete variable domain, with remaining parts taken from reference TRBV7-9 and TRBJ2-7, reads DTGVSQNPRHKITKRGQNVTFRCDPISEHNRLYWYRQTLGQGPEFLTYFQNEAQLEKSRLLSDRFSAERPKGSFSTLEIQRTEQGDSAMYLCASSFTGGAAYEQYFGPGTRLTVT.

The V and J genes are TRBV10-3 and TRBJ2-7; 11 bases align to TRBD2. Germline V gene data show CDR1 as ENHRY and CDR2 as SYGVKD. The CDR3 is made up of 13 amino acids. Losses at the gene ends were 8 bases for V and 7 bases for J; bases not matched to a gene: 7. The CDR3 coding sequence is TGTGCCATCGAAGAAACTAGCGGGAGTGAGCAGTACTTC. This gives the protein CAIEETSGSEQYF.

The chain is built from TRBV4-1 and TRBJ1-2; 9 positions match TRBD1. Per germline, CDR1 MGHRA and CDR2 YSYEKL. The CDR3 sequence is 14 residues long. The V segment lost 8 bases and the J segment 2 bases; nucleotides outside the gene matches: 6. CDR3 amino acids: CASSWDRENYGYTF. CDR3 coding DNA: TGCGCCAGCTCTTGGGACAGGGAGAACTATGGCTACACCTTC.

The gene calls are TRBV19 and TRBJ2-7, with 8 positions matching TRBD1. Trimming removed 3 bases from V and 3 bases from J; junction bases left unmatched: 7. CDR1 and CDR2 from the germline V gene are LNHDA and SQIVND (reference sequence). This CDR3 spans 15 amino acids. The CDR3, as DNA: TGTGCCAGTAGTATGCGTCGCGACAGGGGCTACGAGCAGTACTTC. It yields the protein CASSMRRDRGYEQYF.

The chain employs TRBV6-5 and TRBJ2-3; 7 bases line up with TRBD2. In germline, CDR1 is MNHEY, CDR2 SVGAGI. This CDR3 is 13 amino acids long. With V trimmed by 6 bases and J by 6 bases, 6 bases remained unmatched. The CDR3: CASSPVAGDTQYF. CDR3 in DNA: TGTGCCAGCAGCCCGGTAGCGGGTGATACGCAGTATTTT.

As DNA, the CDR3 is TGTGCCAGCAGTTGGGAGGGGAGGTCAATTGCTGAAGCTTTCTTT. Encoded protein: CASSWEGRSIAEAFF. The rearrangement uses TRBV2 and TRBJ1-1; D might be TRBD1 (5 bases). The length of the CDR3 is 15 residues. Germline V gene sequence: CDR1 SNHLY, CDR2 FYNNEI. Trimming removed 5 bases at V and 6 bases at J, with 19 bases between.

The chain joins TRBV5-1 to TRBJ2-5; 9 bases are a match to TRBD2. CDR3 length equals 15 residues. With 4 bases clipped from V and 2 bases from J, the junction kept 6 bases outside the gene matches. Germline V gives CDR1 SGHRS, CDR2 YFSETQ. The CDR3 is CASSPAGGVQETQYF. In nucleotides, the CDR3 is TGCGCCAGCAGCCCAGCGGGAGGAGTACAAGAGACCCAGTACTTC.

Of note for this clone: Other nucleotide sequences in the sample specify the same CDR3. V usage is TRBV9 and J usage is TRBJ2-1, with D hard to call. V gave up 2 bases and J gave up 1 base, with 4 bases separating them. Per germline, CDR1 SGDLS and CDR2 YYNGEE. The CDR3 is 13 residues long. CDR3 loop: CASSVASYNEQFF. The CDR3 DNA reads TGTGCCAGCAGCGTTGCGTCCTACAATGAGCAGTTCTTC.

In this sample, this clone turned up once. V gene TRBV21-1 combines with J gene TRBJ2-5; TRBD1, the table's D call, lacks a check against the DNA. TRBV21-1 is marked as a pseudogene. CDR3 length: 16 residues. CDR3 bases: TGTGCCAGCAGCAAACTAAAACAGGTCGCCAGGGAGACCCAGTACTTC. Protein sequence: CASSKLKQVARETQYF.

The chain recombines TRBV7-9 with TRBJ2-1; 13 bases map to TRBD2. The junction had 2 bases not matched to a gene; V was cut back by 5 bases and J by 10 bases. Germline-derived CDR1 and CDR2 are SEHNR and FQNEAQ (reference sequence). The CDR3 totals 13 residues. The CDR3: CASSTSGRAEQFF. CDR3 sequence (DNA): TGTGCCAGCAGCACTAGCGGGAGGGCAGAGCAGTTCTTC. The full variable domain, rest sourced from reference TRBV7-9 and TRBJ2-1, is DTGVSQNPRHKITKRGQNVTFRCDPISEHNRLYWYRQTLGQGPEFLTYFQNEAQLEKSRLLSDRFSAERPKGSFSTLEIQRTEQGDSAMYLCASSTSGRAEQFFGPGTRLTVL.

This chain links TRBV19 with TRBJ2-4; TRBD1 might be the D (6 bases). The V gene lost 7 bases and the J gene lost 2 bases, with 12 bases spanning the gap. This CDR3 is 14 amino acids long. The V gene's germline CDR1 is LNHDA and CDR2 SQIVND (reference sequence). The CDR3 nucleotides are TGTGCCAGTACCGAAGGACAGACCAAAAACATTCAGTACTTC. Its protein product is CASTEGQTKNIQYF.

V is TRBV12-3 or TRBV12-4 and J is TRBJ2-7; D might be TRBD2 (5 bases). V was pared by 5 bases and J by 6 bases, with 11 bases between. The CDR3 has 12 amino acids. The CDR3 coding sequence is TGTGCCAGCAGTGGACTGCTTTCCGAGCAGTACTTC. Its translation: CASSGLLSEQYF.

DNA of the CDR3: TGTGCCAGCAGCGCACTAGCGGGAGGGGCCGGGGAGCTGTTTTTT. Amino acid sequence: CASSALAGGAGELFF. V is TRBV3-1 (or the pseudogene TRBV3-2) and J is TRBJ2-2, with TRBD2 matching over 13 bases. V lost 5 bases to trimming and J lost 6 bases; unmatched junction nucleotides: 3. Per germline, CDR1 LGHDT and CDR2 YNNKEL (reference sequence). The CDR3 has 15 residues.

V and J are TRBV18 and TRBJ1-1; no clear D. Germline V gene data show CDR1 as KGHSH and CDR2 as LQKENI. V lost 6 bases to trimming and J lost 5 bases, with 22 bases between them. The CDR3 loop spans 16 amino acids. The CDR3 reads CASSMIKPGAGTEAFF. DNA for the CDR3: TGTGCCAGCTCCATGATCAAACCAGGAGCGGGTACTGAAGCTTTCTTT.

The genes are TRBV9 and TRBJ2-2; D is ambiguous. CDR3 size: 12 residues. Trimming pared 3 bases from V and 4 bases from J, leaving 4 bases between. Germline lookup yields CDR1 SGDLS and CDR2 YYNGEE. In DNA form, the CDR3 reads TGTGCCAGCAGCGCCCTCACCGGGGAGCTGTTTTTT. Its protein product is CASSALTGELFF. Full variable domain (outside the CDR3, taken from reference TRBV9 and TRBJ2-2): DSGVTQTPKHLITATGQRVTLRCSPRSGDLSVYWYQQSLDQGLQFLIQYYNGEERAKGNILERFSAQQFPDLHSELNLSSLELGDSALYFCASSALTGELFFGEGSRLTVL.

V usage is TRBV4-1 and J usage is TRBJ2-1; 8 bases match TRBD2. The CDR3 sequence is 14 residues long. Germline loops: CDR1 MGHRA, CDR2 YSYEKL. The V segment lost 8 bases and the J segment 4 bases; nucleotides outside the gene matches: 7. The CDR3 nucleotides are TGCGCCAGCGGACGTCTAGCGGGTTACAATGAGCAGTTCTTC. It encodes CASGRLAGYNEQFF.

This chain connects TRBV6-2 or TRBV6-3 to TRBJ2-1, with D tentatively TRBD1 (6 bases). The germline V and J ends were trimmed by 1 base and 7 bases, with 17 bases remaining between them. This CDR3 region has 16 residues. The germline CDR1 and CDR2 sequences are MNHEY and SVGEGT. The CDR3 sequence: CASSYFSGGAGNEQFF. CDR3 in DNA: TGTGCCAGCAGTTACTTTTCTGGGGGCGCGGGTAATGAGCAGTTCTTC.

The V call is TRBV5-4, the J call TRBJ2-7; 13 nucleotides match TRBD2. The CDR3 is 19 amino acids. CDR1 and CDR2 from the germline V gene are SGHNT and YYREEE (reference sequence). After removal of 0 bases from V and 4 bases from J, the junction contained 13 bases not matched to a gene. CDR3 DNA: TGTGCCAGCAGCTTGGGGGGGAGCGCCGGGACTAGCGGGAAGTACGAGCAGTACTTC. Translating gives CASSLGGSAGTSGKYEQYF.

The chain employs TRBV6-5 and TRBJ1-6; D may be TRBD1 (6 bases). Trimming removed 6 bases at V and 9 bases at J, with 15 bases between. Looked up from germline, CDR1 is MNHEY and CDR2 is SVGAGI. CDR3 length: 14 residues. CDR3 sequence: CASSLRDTFSPLHF. The CDR3, as DNA: TGTGCCAGCAGCCTCCGGGACACGTTTTCACCCCTCCACTTT.

The chain is built from TRBV2 and TRBJ1-6; 7 bases map to TRBD1. Germline CDR1 and CDR2: SNHLY and FYNNEI. There are 15 residues in the CDR3. V lost 4 bases, J lost 1 base, and 1 base stayed unmatched. CDR3 in amino acids: CASSVRGSYNSPLHF. The CDR3 DNA sequence: TGTGCCAGCAGTGTCAGGGGGTCCTATAATTCACCCCTCCACTTT.